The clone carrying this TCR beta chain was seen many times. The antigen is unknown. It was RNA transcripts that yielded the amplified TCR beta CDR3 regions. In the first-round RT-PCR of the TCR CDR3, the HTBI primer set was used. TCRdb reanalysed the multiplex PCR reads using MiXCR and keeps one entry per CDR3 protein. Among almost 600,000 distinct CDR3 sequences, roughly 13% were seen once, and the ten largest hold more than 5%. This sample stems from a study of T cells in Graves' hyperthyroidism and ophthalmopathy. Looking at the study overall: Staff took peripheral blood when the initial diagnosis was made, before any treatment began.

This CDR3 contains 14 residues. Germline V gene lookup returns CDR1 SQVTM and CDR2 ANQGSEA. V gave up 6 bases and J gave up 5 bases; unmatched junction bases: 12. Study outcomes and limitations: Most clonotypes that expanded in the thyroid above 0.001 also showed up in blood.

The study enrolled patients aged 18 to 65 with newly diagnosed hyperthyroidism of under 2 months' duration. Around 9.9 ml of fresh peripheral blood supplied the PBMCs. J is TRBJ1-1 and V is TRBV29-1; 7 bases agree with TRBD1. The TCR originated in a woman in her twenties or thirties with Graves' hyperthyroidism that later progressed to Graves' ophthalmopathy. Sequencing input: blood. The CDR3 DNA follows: TGCAGCGTGGACGGACAGGCAAGGGGTACTGAAGCTTTCTTT. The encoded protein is CSVDGQARGTEAFF. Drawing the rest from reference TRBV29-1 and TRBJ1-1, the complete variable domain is SAVISQKPSRDICQRGTSLTIQCQVDSQVTMMFWYRQQPGQSLTLIATANQGSEATYESGFVIDKFPISRPNLTFSTLTVSNMSPEDSSIYLCSVDGQARGTEAFFGQGTRLTVV.